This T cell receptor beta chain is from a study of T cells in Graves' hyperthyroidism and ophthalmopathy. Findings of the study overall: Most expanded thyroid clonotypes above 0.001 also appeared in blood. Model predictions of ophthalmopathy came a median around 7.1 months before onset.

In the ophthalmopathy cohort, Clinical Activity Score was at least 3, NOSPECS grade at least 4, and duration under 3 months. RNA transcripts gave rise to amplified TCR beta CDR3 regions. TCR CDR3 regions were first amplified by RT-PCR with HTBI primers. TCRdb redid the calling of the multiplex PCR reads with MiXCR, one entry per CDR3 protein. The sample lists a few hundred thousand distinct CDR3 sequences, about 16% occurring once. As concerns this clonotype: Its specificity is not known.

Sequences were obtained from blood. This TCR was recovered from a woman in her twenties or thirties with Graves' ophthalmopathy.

The CDR3 DNA is TGTGCCAGCAGTCGACTAGCGGGAATTACAGATACGCAGTATTTT. Its translation: CASSRLAGITDTQYF. The chain carries TRBV3-1 and TRBJ2-3, with TRBD2 matching 11 bases. The CDR3 totals 15 residues. The V gene end was trimmed by 6 bases and the J gene end by 3 bases; junction bases not matched to a gene: 5. Germline V gene data show CDR1 as LGHDT and CDR2 as YNNKEL (reference sequence).